The T cell receptor beta chain described here comes from a study of cytomegalovirus exposure and HLA in healthy donors. Study-level results: Earlier results showed most TCR beta V segments being productive about 90% or about 30% of the time.

Amplification used 60 Vbeta primers and 13 Jbeta primers. In the authors' workflow: A follow-up analysis tallied about 80 million unique TCR beta chains, about 11 million shared. This table comes from immunoSEQ multiplex PCR, and its TCRdb copy is limited to in-frame clones, with some not included. V, J and clone size were drawn from that table, and D and trimming were deduced from the DNA. The sample consists of 100,000 to 150,000 clones, approximately 80% of them appearing once. In the case of this clone: The antigen is undetermined.

From germline, CDR1 is SGHAT and CDR2 FQNNGV. The CDR3 extends over 12 amino acids. V dropped 6 bases and J dropped 4 bases, with 10 bases sitting between them. The study sampled nominally healthy donors, though unrecorded immune exposures were likely. The chain joins TRBV11-2 to TRBJ2-7; D is perhaps TRBD1 (7 bases). The source material was PBMCs. The source is a male donor in good health and CMV-seropositive. This CDR3 is CASRTGRYEQYF. The CDR3 nucleotides read TGTGCCAGCAGGACAGGGAGGTACGAGCAGTACTTC.